This T cell receptor beta chain is drawn from a study of blood T cells in healthy people across ages. Through a sample-barcoded 5' primer and a J-beta primer mix, a second PCR was run for about 6 to 11 cycles. Template switching added a 12-random-nucleotide identifier to every cDNA molecule. TCRdb processed the 5' RACE reads anew with MiXCR; each CDR3 protein has one entry. The sample lists some 1,800,000 distinct CDR3 sequences; around 40% were seen once. As for this clonotype: The antigen remains unidentified.

Caucasian, healthy and from Russia, the donors were aged between about 6 and 90. Study-wide results and caveats: Possibly, changes in expanded clonotypes were confounded because donor CMV status was unknown.

The CDR3 spans 16 residues. The V end was cut by 5 bases, the J end by 0 bases, with 14 bases between. This TCR derives from a human donor in good health. Specimen: blood. This chain connects TRBV12-3 or TRBV12-4 to TRBJ1-5; TRBD1 might be the D (5 bases). CDR3 in DNA: TGTGCCAGCAGTGGGCAGACAGCCCTTAGCAATCAGCCCCAGCATTTT. Translated, it gives CASSGQTALSNQPQHF.